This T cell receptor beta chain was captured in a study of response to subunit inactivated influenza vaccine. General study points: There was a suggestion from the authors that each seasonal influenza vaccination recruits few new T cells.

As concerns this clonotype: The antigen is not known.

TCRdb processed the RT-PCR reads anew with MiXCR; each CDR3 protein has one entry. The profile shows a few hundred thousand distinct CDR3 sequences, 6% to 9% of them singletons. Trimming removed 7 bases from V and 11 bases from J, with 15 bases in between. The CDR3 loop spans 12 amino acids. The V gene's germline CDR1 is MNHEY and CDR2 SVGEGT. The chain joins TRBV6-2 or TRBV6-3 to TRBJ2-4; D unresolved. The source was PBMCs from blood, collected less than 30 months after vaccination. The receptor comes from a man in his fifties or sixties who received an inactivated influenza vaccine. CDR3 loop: CASTQSPAVQYF. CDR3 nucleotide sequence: TGTGCCAGCACCCAATCTCCGGCAGTTCAGTACTTC.